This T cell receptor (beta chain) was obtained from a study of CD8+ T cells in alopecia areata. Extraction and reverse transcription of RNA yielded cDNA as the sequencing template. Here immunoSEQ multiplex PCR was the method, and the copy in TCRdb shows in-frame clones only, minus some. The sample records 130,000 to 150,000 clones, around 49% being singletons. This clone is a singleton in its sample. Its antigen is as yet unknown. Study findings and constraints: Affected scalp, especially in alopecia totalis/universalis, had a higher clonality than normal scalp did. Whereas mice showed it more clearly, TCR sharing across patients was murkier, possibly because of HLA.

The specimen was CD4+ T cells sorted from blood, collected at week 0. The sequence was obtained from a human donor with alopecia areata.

The chain's CDR3 is CASSMVLLAGGTTEQFF. CDR3 DNA: TGTGCCAGTAGTATGGTGCTCCTAGCGGGAGGTACTACTGAGCAGTTCTTC. V usage is TRBV19 and J usage is TRBJ2-1, with 11 positions matching TRBD2. V lost 3 bases and J lost 9; bases outside the gene matches: 13. CDR3 length equals 17 residues. Germline CDR1 LNHDA, CDR2 SQIVND (reference sequence). The full variable domain, its missing parts supplied by reference TRBV19 and TRBJ2-1, is DGGITQSPKYLFRKEGQNVTLSCEQNLNHDAMYWYRQDPGQGLRLIYYSQIVNDFQKGDIAEGYSVSREKKESFPLTVTSAQKNPTAFYLCASSMVLLAGGTTEQFFGPGTRLTVL.